The 21 T cell receptor beta chains reported below all come from one sample, sequenced in a study of T-cell memory formation after mild COVID-19. From the 5' RACE reads, TCRdb called clonotypes with MiXCR, one entry per CDR3 protein. The sample gives fewer than 350,000 distinct CDR3 sequences, roughly 8% of which show up once; approximately 23% is in the top ten. The sequenced sample was PBMCs or a T cell subset sorted from them (not recorded which). The source of these receptors is a man between 18 and 35 years old who had mild COVID-19 (a few samples of this study predate the infection). Cell type and time point are not known.

The V call is TRBV5-1, the J call TRBJ2-7; no clear D. This CDR3 is built from 14 residues. The germline V gene encodes CDR1 SGHRS and CDR2 YFSETQ. The germline V and J ends were trimmed by 5 bases and 4 bases, with 16 bases remaining between them. The CDR3 here is CASSSKAALYEQYV. CDR3 in DNA: TGCGCCAGCAGTTCAAAGGCGGCCTTGTACGAGCAGTACGTC.

The chain couples TRBV20-1 to TRBJ1-6; no clear D. Trimming removed 3 bases at V and 0 bases at J, with 9 bases between. CDR1 and CDR2 (germline): DFQATT, SNEGSKA (reference sequence). The CDR3 covers 15 residues. CDR3 nucleotide sequence: TGCAGTGCTAGTGCTCAAGGCTCCTATAATTCACCCCTCCACTTT. This codes for CSASAQGSYNSPLHF.

In this sample, this clonotype turned up a few times. V is TRBV6-6 and J is TRBJ2-3, with TRBD2 matching 7 bases. The CDR3 spans 13 residues. CDR1 is MNHNY, CDR2 SVGAGI, per germline (reference sequence). Trimming at V came to 2 bases and at J to 6 bases, leaving 2 bases not matched to a gene. CDR3 residues: CASSYPLADTQYF. The CDR3 bases are TGTGCCAGCAGTTACCCACTAGCGGATACGCAGTATTTT.

This clonotype came up many times. V gene TRBV5-6 combines with J gene TRBJ2-7; D remains ambiguous. V was clipped by 4 bases and J by 3 bases, with 11 bases between them. Germline CDR1 reads SGHDT; CDR2 reads YYEEEE. The CDR3 is 13 residues long. CDR3 coding DNA: TGTGCCAGCAGCCGGCGACTCATCTACGAGCAGTACGTC. It encodes CASSRRLIYEQYV.

This clonotype was seen more than once but under ten times. The rearrangement uses TRBV12-3 or TRBV12-4 and TRBJ2-1; TRBD2 aligns across 7 bases. J lost 4 bases, V lost 1 base, and 4 bases had no gene match. The CDR3 has 15 residues. CDR3 loop: CASSLGTSMYNEQFF. CDR3 sequence (DNA): TGTGCCAGCAGTTTAGGGACTAGTATGTACAATGAGCAGTTCTTC.

This clonotype was seen many times. V is TRBV15 and J is TRBJ2-7; D is undetermined. This CDR3 has 12 residues. V was clipped by 0 bases and J by 5 bases, with 5 bases between them. CDR1 LNHNV and CDR2 YYDKDF come from the germline V gene (reference sequence). The CDR3 loop is CATSRDGDEQYF. The DNA for the CDR3 is TGTGCCACCAGCAGAGATGGGGACGAGCAGTACTTC.

The chain is built from TRBV20-1 and TRBJ1-2; 7 nucleotides align to TRBD1. The CDR3 consists of 12 residues. The germline CDR1 and CDR2 sequences are DFQATT and SNEGSKA (reference sequence). The trim removed 6 bases at V and 4 bases at J, leaving 5 bases unmatched. CDR3 DNA sequence: TGCAGTGCCGGTGACAGGGTCTATGGCTACACCTTC. This encodes CSAGDRVYGYTF.

This clonotype was detected a few times. The rearrangement links TRBV5-6 to TRBJ2-7, with D uncertain. The germline V gene encodes CDR1 SGHDT and CDR2 YYEEEE. The CDR3 is made up of 13 amino acids. V lost 0 bases and J 7 bases, leaving 11 bases between the germline ends. The CDR3 is CASSLAGPPEQYF. The CDR3 DNA follows: TGTGCCAGCAGCTTGGCTGGCCCTCCTGAGCAGTACTTC.

In this sample, this clonotype turned up a few times. CDR3 region: CASSQGTGGVGDIQYF. The CDR3 DNA is TGCGCCAGCAGCCAAGGGACAGGGGGAGTGGGGGACATTCAGTACTTC. The chain carries TRBV4-3 and TRBJ2-4; the match to TRBD1 covers 10 bases. Germline-derived CDR1 and CDR2 are LGHNA and YSLEER. The CDR3 runs 16 residues. The trim removed 1 base at V and 8 bases at J, leaving 8 bases unmatched.

This clonotype came up a few times. The rearrangement links TRBV5-1 to TRBJ2-2; TRBD2 might be the D (5 bases). The V gene's germline CDR1 is SGHRS and CDR2 YFSETQ. The ends were cut back, 4 bases at V and 3 bases at J, with 19 bases in the middle. The length of the CDR3 is 17 residues. CDR3 protein: CASSKTSSSGYTGELFF. The CDR3 coding sequence is TGCGCCAGCAGCAAAACGTCCTCAAGCGGCTACACCGGGGAGCTGTTTTTT.

The chain combines TRBV6-5 with TRBJ1-2; D gene ambiguous. The CDR3 contains 15 residues. From germline, CDR1 is MNHEY and CDR2 SVGAGI. Trimming pared 0 bases from V and 8 bases from J, leaving 16 bases between. The CDR3 region is CASSYSQSFGPGYTF. CDR3 coding DNA: TGTGCCAGCAGTTACTCCCAATCATTTGGTCCCGGCTACACCTTC.

This clonotype was observed once. The J gene is TRBJ2-5, the V gene TRBV5-5; TRBD1 matches at 7 bases. The CDR3 has 14 residues. Germline loops: CDR1 SGHKS, CDR2 YYEKEE (reference sequence). Trimming cost V 4 bases and J 7 bases; bases outside gene matches: 10. The CDR3 sequence is CASSLPTGDGTQYF. As DNA, the CDR3 is TGTGCCAGCAGCCTCCCAACAGGGGACGGGACCCAGTACTTC.

The chain recombines TRBV9 with TRBJ1-4; maybe TRBD1 (5 bases). The CDR3 consists of 14 residues. With 3 bases removed from V and 5 bases from J, the gap between germline ends came to 11 bases. Looked up from germline, CDR1 is SGDLS and CDR2 is YYNGEE. CDR3 sequence reads: CASSAGLGNEKLFF. CDR3 DNA: TGTGCCAGCAGCGCAGGGCTAGGGAATGAAAAACTGTTTTTT. Complete variable domain (other parts from reference TRBV9 and TRBJ1-4): DSGVTQTPKHLITATGQRVTLRCSPRSGDLSVYWYQQSLDQGLQFLIQYYNGEERAKGNILERFSAQQFPDLHSELNLSSLELGDSALYFCASSAGLGNEKLFFGSGTQLSVL.

This clonotype was seen a few times. The rearrangement joins TRBV7-9 to TRBJ1-1; D might be TRBD1 (6 bases). CDR3 length: 13 amino acids. Germline assignment: CDR1 SEHNR and CDR2 FQNEAQ (reference sequence). V was shortened by 7 bases and J by 6 bases, with 15 bases between the two germline ends. The CDR3 reads CASTHRGDAEAFF. In DNA, the CDR3 is TGTGCCAGCACCCATAGGGGGGACGCTGAAGCTTTCTTT.

CDR3 residues: CASSLREEGQETQYF. Here the CDR3 DNA reads TGTGCCAGCAGCCTCAGGGAGGAGGGTCAAGAGACCCAGTACTTC. The V gene is TRBV5-5, the J gene TRBJ2-5; TRBD2 is a possible D gene (6 bases). Germline CDR1 SGHKS, CDR2 YYEKEE (reference sequence). V was trimmed by 4 bases and J by 2 bases, leaving 15 bases between them. The CDR3 contains 15 residues.

A few counts support this clonotype. V gene TRBV6-1 combines with J gene TRBJ1-6; D gene ambiguous. The CDR3 has 13 residues. Deletions cut 3 bases from V and 5 bases from J, with 5 bases between. Germline CDR1 and CDR2: MNHNS and SASEGT. DNA for the CDR3: TGTGCCAGCAGTGACCACAATAATTCACCCCTCCACTTT. The encoded protein is CASSDHNNSPLHF.

The chain uses TRBV12-5 and TRBJ1-2; possibly TRBD1 for D (5 bases). Between the trimmed V and J ends, which lost 3 bases and 7 bases, there was a span of 12 bases. The CDR3 covers 13 residues. In germline, CDR1 is LGHNT, CDR2 FRNRAP. CDR3 protein: CASGLSGETGYTF. Written as DNA, the CDR3 is TGTGCTAGTGGTTTATCGGGGGAAACTGGCTACACCTTC.

The chain employs TRBV6-2 or TRBV6-3 and TRBJ2-1, with no clear D. CDR1 and CDR2 from the germline V gene are MNHEY and SVGEGT. Trimming cost V 0 bases and J 0 bases, with 12 bases left between them. This CDR3 has 17 amino acids. The CDR3 nucleotides read TGTGCCAGCAGTTACTCCCCCCAGCACCTCTCCTACAATGAGCAGTTCTTC. Translated, it gives CASSYSPQHLSYNEQFF.

This clonotype was seen more than once but under ten times. The rearrangement joins TRBV5-1 to TRBJ1-1; no clear D. The V end lost 0 bases, the J end lost 4 bases, and 19 bases lay between the germline ends. The CDR3 is 17 residues long. In germline, CDR1 is SGHRS, CDR2 YFSETQ. DNA of the CDR3: TGCGCCAGCAGCTTGGAGAGTTTAGGGAGTCGGGGCACTGAAGCTTTCTTT. Residues: CASSLESLGSRGTEAFF.

The chain recombines TRBV12-3 or TRBV12-4 with TRBJ1-2; TRBD1 is a possible D gene (6 bases). This CDR3 spans 16 amino acids. Trimming stripped 3 bases from V and 6 bases from J, with 20 bases between. This CDR3 is CASSFAPGEDRHGYTF. CDR3 nucleotides: TGTGCCAGCAGTTTTGCGCCAGGGGAAGATAGACATGGCTACACCTTC.

The table lists this clonotype with a few counts. CDR3 nucleotide sequence: TGTGCCAGCTCTCTTACCGGGACAGGGATTTATGTCTCAACTAATGAAAAACTGTTTTTT. Translating it yields CASSLTGTGIYVSTNEKLFF. This chain uses TRBV18 with TRBJ1-4; 9 positions match TRBD1. V dropped 6 bases and J dropped 0; count of bases not matched to a gene: 17. The V gene's germline CDR1 is KGHSH and CDR2 LQKENI. The CDR3 loop spans 20 amino acids.